Listed here is a single T cell receptor beta chain. The source of the sample is a study of T cells in Graves' hyperthyroidism and ophthalmopathy. Researchers took RNA transcripts and amplified the TCR beta CDR3 regions from them. First-round RT-PCR with HTBI primers amplified the TCR CDR3 region. TCRdb re-derived calls from the multiplex PCR reads in MiXCR, one entry per CDR3 protein. The repertoire holds 600,000 to 850,000 distinct CDR3 sequences, with about 17% as singletons. Germline loops: CDR1 SGHRS, CDR2 YFSETQ. V trimming: 4 bases; J trimming: 2 bases; junction bases outside the gene matches: 7. The CDR3 length is 15 residues.

This receptor was taken from a woman aged 50 to 60 with Graves' hyperthyroidism that later progressed to Graves' ophthalmopathy. Material: blood. This rearrangement joins TRBV5-1 to TRBJ2-5; 8 positions agree with TRBD2. CDR3 bases: TGCGCCAGCAGCAGGACGGGCGGGGGGCAAGAGACCCAGTACTTC. Amino acids: CASSRTGGGQETQYF.